Listed below are T cell receptor beta chains from one sample, sequenced in a study of T cells after yellow fever vaccination. TCRdb used MiXCR to reprocess the 5' RACE reads, holding one entry per CDR3 protein. Among 450,000 to 550,000 distinct CDR3 sequences listed, around 21% were seen once. The sample was PBMCs, taken 15 days after the yellow fever booster vaccination. The source of these receptors is a man aged 30 to 39 who received the YFV17D yellow fever vaccine. The CDR3 runs from the conserved cysteine through the conserved F or W. The D gene is left open where the match is weak. A clone size is listed for some rows: how often the clone was seen (once, few, many), or a class if it is expanded.

J | size | D | V | DNA | CDR3
TRBJ2-3 | - | TRBD2 | TRBV5-1 | TGCGCCAGCAGCTCTCTAGCGGGAGTCGGCACAGATACGCAGTATTTT | CASSSLAGVGTDTQYF
TRBJ2-2 | few | - | TRBV9 | TGTGCCAGCAGGGAGGGGATGTTGAACACCGGGGAGCTGTTTTTT | CASREGMLNTGELFF
TRBJ2-2 | - | - | TRBV7-2 | TGTGCCAGCAGCACCTTGAGGAGGGAGCTGTTTTTT | CASSTLRRELFF
TRBJ2-2 | many | TRBD1 | TRBV5-1 | TGCGCCAGCAGCCTCGACAGGGTCGGGGAGCTGTTTTTT | CASSLDRVGELFF
TRBJ2-1 | - | - | TRBV14 | TGTGCCAGCAGTCCAGGGCTTAACCCGCATGAGCAGTTCTTC | CASSPGLNPHEQFF
TRBJ2-3 | many | TRBD2 | TRBV20-1 | TGCAGTGCTGGGACTAGCGGGAGGGATACGCAGTATTTT | CSAGTSGRDTQYF
TRBJ1-4 | few | TRBD1 | TRBV5-1 | TGCGCCAGCAGCTTGGCCGGGACAGGGGGTGAAAAACTGTTTTTT | CASSLAGTGGEKLFF
TRBJ2-6 | - | - | TRBV2 | TGTGCCAGCGGGCCGTCTGGGGCCAACGTCCTGACTTTC | CASGPSGANVLTF
TRBJ2-2 | - | - | TRBV20-1 | TGCAGTGCTATCGGGTCGAACACCGGGGAGCTGTTTTTT | CSAIGSNTGELFF
TRBJ2-3 | few | TRBD2 | TRBV6-1 | TGTGCCAGCATCGCTTGGCGGGAGGGCCCGACTAGCACAGATACGCAGTATTTT | CASIAWREGPTSTDTQYF
TRBJ2-3 | - | - | TRBV7-9 | TGTGCCAGCGGTCCGGGGGCCGGGGGGACAGATACGCAGTATTTT | CASGPGAGGTDTQYF
TRBJ2-3 | - | TRBD2 | TRBV29-1 | TGCAGCGTTGAAGGCCCTTTATTCGCGGGAGGTCTAGATACGCAGTATTTT | CSVEGPLFAGGLDTQYF
TRBJ2-7 | few | TRBD2 | TRBV12-3/TRBV12-4 | TGTGCCAGCAGGATAGCGGGAGCCCGGTACGAGCAGTACTTC | CASRIAGARYEQYF
TRBJ2-3 | few | - | TRBV15 | TGTGCCACCAGCAGAGAGGGTTCGGATACGCAGTATTTT | CATSREGSDTQYF
TRBJ2-7 | few | TRBD1 | TRBV12-3/TRBV12-4 | TGTGCCAGCAGGGGACAGGGGATGACTACCCCCGCTTACGAGCAGTACTTC | CASRGQGMTTPAYEQYF
TRBJ2-5 | few | - | TRBV6-1 | TGTGCCAGCAGTGATGGGCTGGTACAAGAAGGGACCCAGTACTTC | CASSDGLVQEGTQYF
TRBJ1-3 | - | - | TRBV7-2 | TGTGCCAGCAGCTTAGTTATGGGAAACACCATATATTTT | CASSLVMGNTIYF
TRBJ2-1 | few | - | TRBV25-1 | TGTGCCAGCAGTATGGGGGCGGGATTTTACAATGAGCAGTTCTTC | CASSMGAGFYNEQFF
TRBJ2-7 | few | TRBD2 | TRBV6-1 | TGTGCCAGCTCGGGAGGGGCCAACGAGCAGTACTTC | CASSGGANEQYF
TRBJ1-2 | few | - | TRBV5-1 | TGCGCCAGCAGCTTGTTGGCCGGGCAGCGAGGCTACACCTTC | CASSLLAGQRGYTF
TRBJ2-1 | few | TRBD2 | TRBV12-3/TRBV12-4 | TGTGCCAGCAGGGGACTAGCGGGAGATGAGCAGTTCTTC | CASRGLAGDEQFF
TRBJ2-5 | once | - | TRBV14 | TGTGCCAGCAGCCAAGCTTATACGGGACCTTCAGAGACCCAGTACTTC | CASSQAYTGPSETQYF
TRBJ2-3 | few | TRBD2 | TRBV28 | TGTGCCAGCAGTTCCCTTGGGGAGGGTGTCACAGATACGCAGTATTTT | CASSSLGEGVTDTQYF
TRBJ2-4 | few | - | TRBV12-3/TRBV12-4 | TGTGCCAGCAGTTTCAGGGTCCCAGCCAAAAACATTCAGTACTTC | CASSFRVPAKNIQYF
TRBJ2-1 | - | TRBD2 | TRBV7-9 | TGTGCCAGCACCATCGGGACTAGCGGGATCTACAATGAGCAGTTCTTC | CASTIGTSGIYNEQFF
TRBJ2-5 | - | - | TRBV5-4 | TGTGCCAGCAGCCATGGATCCGATGTCAGATTAGAGACCCAGTACTTC | CASSHGSDVRLETQYF
TRBJ1-1 | few | - | TRBV21-1 | TGTGCCAGCACCCTCCTCATCGACAGTCATAGGGAAGCTTTCTTT | CASTLLIDSHREAFF
TRBJ1-1 | few | TRBD1 | TRBV9 | TGTGCCAGCAGCGTAGAAGGGACAGGGGTCACTGAAGCTTTCTTT | CASSVEGTGVTEAFF
TRBJ2-4 | many | TRBD1 | TRBV7-9 | TGTGCCAGCAGCCACCGGGACAGGGGGATTCAGTACTTC | CASSHRDRGIQYF
TRBJ2-2 | - | - | TRBV7-9 | TGTGCCAGCAGCTTAGAATTTCCAGCCGGGGAGCTGTTTTTT | CASSLEFPAGELFF
TRBJ2-5 | - | - | TRBV11-2 | TGTGCCAGCAGCTACGTCGGGCTAGCGAGACAAGAGACCCAGTACTTC | CASSYVGLARQETQYF